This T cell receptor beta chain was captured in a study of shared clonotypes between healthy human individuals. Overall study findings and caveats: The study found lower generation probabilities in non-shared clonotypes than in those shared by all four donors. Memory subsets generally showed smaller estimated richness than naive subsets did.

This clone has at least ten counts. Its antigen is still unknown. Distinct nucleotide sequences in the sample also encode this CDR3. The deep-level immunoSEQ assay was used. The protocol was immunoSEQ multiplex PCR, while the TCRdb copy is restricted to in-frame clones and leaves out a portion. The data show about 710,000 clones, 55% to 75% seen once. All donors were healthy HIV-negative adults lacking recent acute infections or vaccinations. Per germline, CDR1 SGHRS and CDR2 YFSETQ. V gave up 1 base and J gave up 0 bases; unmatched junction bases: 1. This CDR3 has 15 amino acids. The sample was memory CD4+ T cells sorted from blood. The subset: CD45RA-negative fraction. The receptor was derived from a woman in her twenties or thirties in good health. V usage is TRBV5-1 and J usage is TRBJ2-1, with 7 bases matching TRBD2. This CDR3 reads CASSLSSGSYNEQFF. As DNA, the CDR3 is TGCGCCAGCAGCTTGTCTAGCGGCTCCTACAATGAGCAGTTCTTC.